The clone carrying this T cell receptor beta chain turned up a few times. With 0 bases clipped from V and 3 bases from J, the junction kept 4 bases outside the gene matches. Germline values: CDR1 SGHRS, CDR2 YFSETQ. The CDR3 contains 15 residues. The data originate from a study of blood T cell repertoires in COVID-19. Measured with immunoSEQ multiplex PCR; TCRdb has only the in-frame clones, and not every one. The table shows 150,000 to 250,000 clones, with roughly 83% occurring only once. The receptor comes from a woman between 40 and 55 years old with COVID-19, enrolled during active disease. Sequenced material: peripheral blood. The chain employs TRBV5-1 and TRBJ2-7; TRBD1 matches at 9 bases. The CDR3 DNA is TGCGCCAGCAGCTTGGCCTGGACAGGGGACTACGAGCAGTACTTC. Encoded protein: CASSLAWTGDYEQYF.